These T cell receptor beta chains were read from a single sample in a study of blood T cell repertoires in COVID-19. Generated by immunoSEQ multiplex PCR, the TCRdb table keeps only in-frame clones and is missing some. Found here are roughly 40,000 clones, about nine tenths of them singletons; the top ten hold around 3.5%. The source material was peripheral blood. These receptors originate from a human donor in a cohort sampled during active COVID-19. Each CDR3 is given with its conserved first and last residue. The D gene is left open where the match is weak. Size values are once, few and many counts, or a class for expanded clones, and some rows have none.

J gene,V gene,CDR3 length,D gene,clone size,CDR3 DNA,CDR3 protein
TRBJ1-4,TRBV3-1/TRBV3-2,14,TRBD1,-,TGTGCCAGCAGCCAAGGTCTGGACAGGGAAAAACTGTTTTTT,CASSQGLDREKLFF
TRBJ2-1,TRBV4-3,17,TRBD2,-,TGCGCCAGCAGCCAAGGGAGGACTAGCGGGGGTTACAATGAGCAGTTCTTC,CASSQGRTSGGYNEQFF
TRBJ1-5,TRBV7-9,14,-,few,TGTGCCAGCAGTGCGGACTTCTCCAATCAGCCCCAGCATTTT,CASSADFSNQPQHF
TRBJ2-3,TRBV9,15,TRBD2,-,TGTGCCAGCAGCGTAAGCGGGACTAGCACAGATACGCAGTATTTT,CASSVSGTSTDTQYF
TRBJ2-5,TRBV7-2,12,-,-,TGTGCCAGCAGCTTAGCGGCCGAGACCCAGTACTTC,CASSLAAETQYF
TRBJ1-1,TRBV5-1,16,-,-,TGCGCCAGCAGCTTGGGCCTGAGGGTTAGGGACACTGAAGCTTTCTTT,CASSLGLRVRDTEAFF
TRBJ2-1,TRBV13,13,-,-,TGTGCCAGCAGCGCCTCGGAGTATGGAGAGCAGTTCTTC,CASSASEYGEQFF
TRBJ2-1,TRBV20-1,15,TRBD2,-,TGCAGTGCTAGTGAGGCGGGAGGGCCTGACAATGAGCAGTTCTTC,CSASEAGGPDNEQFF
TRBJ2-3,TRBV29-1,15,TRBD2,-,TGCAGCGTTGATGGGACGACTAGCGGGGGAGATACGCAGTATTTT,CSVDGTTSGGDTQYF
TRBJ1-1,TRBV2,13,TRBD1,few,TGTGCCAGCAGTACAGGGGCGGGCACTGAAGCTTTCTTT,CASSTGAGTEAFF
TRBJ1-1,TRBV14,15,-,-,TGTGCCAGCAGCCCGCTAAAAGGGTGGAGGACTGAAGCTTTCTTT,CASSPLKGWRTEAFF
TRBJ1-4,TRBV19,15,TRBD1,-,TGTGCCAGCCAGCCAGGGGGCGATGATAATGAAAAACTGTTTTTT,CASQPGGDDNEKLFF
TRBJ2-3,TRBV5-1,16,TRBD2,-,TGCGCCAGCAGCACGACTAGCGGGGGGGTCACAGATACGCAGTATTTT,CASSTTSGGVTDTQYF
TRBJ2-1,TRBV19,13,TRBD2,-,TGTGCCAGTAGTAAAATGCCTAGCGGATATCAGTTCTTC,CASSKMPSGYQFF
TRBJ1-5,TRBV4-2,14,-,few,TGTGCCAGCAGCCAAGATGTGACAGATCAGCCCCAGCATTTT,CASSQDVTDQPQHF
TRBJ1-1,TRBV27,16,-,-,TGTGCCAGCAGTTTATCGATCGGGGGAACGGGCACTGAAGCTTTCTTT,CASSLSIGGTGTEAFF
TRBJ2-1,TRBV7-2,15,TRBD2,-,TGTGCCAGCAGCTTAGTTCCTAGCGGGGCACATGAGCAGTTCTTC,CASSLVPSGAHEQFF
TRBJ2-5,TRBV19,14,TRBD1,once,TGTGCCAGTAGTACGACAGGGGGCAGGGAGACCCAGTACTTC,CASSTTGGRETQYF